This entry describes one T cell receptor beta chain. This entry belongs to a study of blood T cell repertoires in COVID-19. Study summary: There were acute and convalescent COVID-19 samples, and they came from the United States, Italy and Spain. Sample material is recorded as cDNA or gDNA derived from T cells, B-cell-depleted T cells, or PBMCs.

The V end was cut by 6 bases, the J end by 9 bases, with 17 bases between. The CDR3 contains 13 residues. Per the original data handling: Researchers report that nucleated cell counts were estimated from reference gene primer amplification. Here immunoSEQ multiplex PCR was the method, and the copy in TCRdb shows in-frame clones only, minus some. The V and J calls and clone size come from that table; D and trimming were worked out from the DNA. This table has around 180,000 clones, around 87% appearing once. V and J are TRBV12-3 or TRBV12-4 and TRBJ1-1, with no clear D. This clonotype originated in a man in his forties with active or convalescent COVID-19. The sample taken for sequencing was peripheral blood. CDR3 in amino acids: CASRTAGEPKAFF. The CDR3 bases are TGTGCCAGCAGAACCGCCGGGGAACCAAAAGCTTTCTTT.